A selection of T cell receptor beta chains follows, all from one sample in a study of identical twins. TCRdb re-analysed the 5' RACE reads in MiXCR, keeping a single row per CDR3 protein. This table has nearly 650,000 distinct CDR3 sequences, about 7% appearing once. The sample was also linked to a second study, of yellow fever vaccine responses in identical twins.

Specimen: PBMCs. Source of these receptors: a woman aged 18 to 35 in good health. CDR3s include the opening cysteine and the closing phenylalanine or tryptophan. The order of the fields is V gene, J gene, D gene, clone size, CDR3 protein, CDR3 DNA. D genes are given only for firm matches. Expanded clones are given a class, and other clones once, few, many or no size at all.

>TRBV12-3/TRBV12-4|TRBJ2-7|.|many
CASSRTASDYEQYF
TGTGCCAGCAGCCGGACAGCTAGCGACTACGAGCAGTACTTC
>TRBV29-1|TRBJ2-4|.|.
CSAILVIPKNIQYF
TGCAGCGCCATTTTAGTCATCCCCAAAAACATTCAGTACTTC
>TRBV5-1|TRBJ2-3|.|few
CASSGRTESTDTQYF
TGCGCCAGCAGCGGAAGGACAGAGAGCACAGATACGCAGTATTTT
>TRBV12-3/TRBV12-4|TRBJ1-6|TRBD1|.
CASLRDRGLGSYNSPLHF
TGTGCCAGTCTCCGGGACAGGGGGCTTGGCTCCTATAATTCACCCCTCCACTTT
>TRBV2|TRBJ1-1|.|.
CASSERTVNTEAFF
TGTGCCAGCAGTGAAAGGACGGTGAACACTGAAGCTTTCTTT
>TRBV20-1|TRBJ2-2|.|.
CSARRENTGELFF
TGCAGTGCTAGGCGGGAGAACACCGGGGAGCTGTTTTTT
>TRBV5-1|TRBJ2-5|.|few
CASSLVLQVGQTQYF
TGCGCCAGCAGCTTGGTGTTACAGGTCGGGCAGACCCAGTACTTC
>TRBV6-2/TRBV6-3|TRBJ2-3|TRBD2|.
CASRQLAGATTDTQYF
TGTGCCAGCAGACAACTAGCGGGAGCTACCACAGATACGCAGTATTTT
>TRBV6-5|TRBJ2-2|.|.
CASSWKMGNTGELFF
TGTGCCAGCAGTTGGAAGATGGGAAACACCGGGGAGCTGTTTTTT
>TRBV2|TRBJ2-1|TRBD1|.
CASSTDRGPVGSYNEQFF
TGTGCCAGCAGCACGGACAGGGGGCCTGTTGGCTCCTACAATGAGCAGTTCTTC
>TRBV4-1|TRBJ1-6|.|.
CASSPETGRLSSPLHF
TGCGCCAGCAGCCCAGAAACAGGGAGATTGAGTTCACCCCTCCACTTT
>TRBV5-1|TRBJ2-7|TRBD1|few
CASSWDRKYEQYF
TGCGCCAGCAGCTGGGACAGGAAATACGAGCAGTACTTC
>TRBV6-1|TRBJ2-1|.|.
CASRRLGDEQFF
TGTGCCAGCAGACGACTAGGCGATGAGCAGTTCTTC
>TRBV27|TRBJ2-1|.|.
CASSLSSGDLYNEQFF
TGTGCCAGCAGTTTATCATCAGGGGACCTTTACAATGAGCAGTTCTTC
>TRBV29-1|TRBJ1-2|.|few
CSVVRDTSNYGYTF
TGCAGCGTTGTTCGGGACACCTCTAACTATGGCTACACCTTC
>TRBV6-4|TRBJ1-6|.|.
CASSETESNSPLHF
TGTGCCAGCAGTGAGACAGAGTCCAATTCACCCCTCCACTTT
>TRBV4-2|TRBJ2-5|TRBD2|few
CASSQVLAGGDETQYF
TGTGCCAGCAGCCAAGTTCTAGCGGGGGGAGACGAGACCCAGTACTTC
>TRBV7-9|TRBJ2-1|.|many
CASSPPGRYNEQFF
TGTGCCAGCAGCCCACCGGGACGCTACAATGAGCAGTTCTTC
>TRBV4-1|TRBJ2-3|TRBD2|.
CASSQDGLAGDLFQYF
TGCGCCAGCAGCCAAGACGGACTAGCGGGGGACCTATTTCAGTATTTT
>TRBV7-2|TRBJ2-3|.|many
CASSSGAGQGYSYF
TGTGCCAGCAGCTCGGGGGCGGGTCAAGGGTACAGTTATTTT
>TRBV29-1|TRBJ2-3|.|.
CSVAGTWLSTDTQYF
TGCAGCGTTGCTGGGACCTGGCTTAGCACAGATACGCAGTATTTT
>TRBV12-3/TRBV12-4|TRBJ1-1|.|few
CASKAELNTEAFF
TGTGCCAGCAAGGCCGAGTTGAACACTGAAGCTTTCTTT
>TRBV10-3|TRBJ1-1|.|many
CATGSGLDTEAFF
TGTGCCACGGGGTCGGGGCTGGACACTGAAGCTTTCTTT